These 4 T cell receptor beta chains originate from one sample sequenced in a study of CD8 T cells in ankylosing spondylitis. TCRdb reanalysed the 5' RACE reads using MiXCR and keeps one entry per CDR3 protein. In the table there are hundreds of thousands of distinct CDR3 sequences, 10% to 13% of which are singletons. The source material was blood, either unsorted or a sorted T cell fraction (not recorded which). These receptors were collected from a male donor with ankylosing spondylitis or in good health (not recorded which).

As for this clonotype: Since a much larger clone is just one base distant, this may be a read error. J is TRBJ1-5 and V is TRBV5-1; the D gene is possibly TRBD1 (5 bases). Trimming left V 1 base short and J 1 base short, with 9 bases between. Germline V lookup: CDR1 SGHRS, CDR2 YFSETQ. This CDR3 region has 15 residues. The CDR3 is CASSLSGISNQPQHF. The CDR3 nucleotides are TGCGCCAGCAGCTTGTCAGGGATAAGCAATCAGCCCCAGCATTTT. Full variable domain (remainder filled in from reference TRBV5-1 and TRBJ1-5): KAGVTQTPRYLIKTRGQQVTLSCSPISGHRSVSWYQQTPGQGLQFLFEYFSETQRNKGNFPGRFSGRQFSNSRSEMNVSTLELGDSALYLCASSLSGISNQPQHFGDGTRLSIL.

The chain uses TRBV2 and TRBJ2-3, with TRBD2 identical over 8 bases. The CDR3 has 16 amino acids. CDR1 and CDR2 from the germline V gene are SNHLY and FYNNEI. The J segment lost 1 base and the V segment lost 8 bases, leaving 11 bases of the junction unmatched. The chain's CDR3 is CASGRAGGLGTDTQYF. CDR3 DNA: TGTGCCAGCGGTCGCGCGGGGGGCCTTGGCACAGATACGCAGTATTTT. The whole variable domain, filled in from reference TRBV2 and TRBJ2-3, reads EPEVTQTPSHQVTQMGQEVILRCVPISNHLYFYWYRQILGQKVEFLVSFYNNEISEKSEIFDDQFSVERPDGSNFTLKIRSTKLEDSAMYFCASGRAGGLGTDTQYFGPGTRLTVL.

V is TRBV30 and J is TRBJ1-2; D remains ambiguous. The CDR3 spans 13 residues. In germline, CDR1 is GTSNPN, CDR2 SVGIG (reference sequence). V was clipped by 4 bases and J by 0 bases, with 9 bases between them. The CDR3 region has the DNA TGTGCCTGGAATTCTCAGGCTAACTATGGCTACACCTTC. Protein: CAWNSQANYGYTF.

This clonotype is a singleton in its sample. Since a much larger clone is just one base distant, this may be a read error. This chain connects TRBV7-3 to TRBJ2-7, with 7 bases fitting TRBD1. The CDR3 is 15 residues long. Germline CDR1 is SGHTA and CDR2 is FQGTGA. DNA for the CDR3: TGTGCCAGCAGCCTCACCGGGACAGAAACCTACGAGCGGTACTTC. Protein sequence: CASSLTGTETYERYF.